This entry describes one TCR beta chain. Germline is not matched at one junction end, which may reflect a read error. Use of 60 Vbeta and 13 Jbeta primers characterized the PCR. Sequenced by immunoSEQ multiplex PCR; TCRdb stores in-frame clones only, minus some. The data show about 190,000 clones, around 81% seen once. The CDR3 spans 13 residues. Germline loops: CDR1 SNHLY, CDR2 FYNNEI. The source of the sample is a study of cytomegalovirus exposure and HLA in healthy donors. This chain links TRBV2 with TRBJ2-1; 12 bases fit TRBD1. Sample: PBMCs. The receptor was derived from a man younger than 35 in good health and CMV-seronegative. DNA of the CDR3: TGTGCCAGCGCACAGAACCGGGACAGGGGGCAGATCTTC. This gives the protein CASAQNRDRGQIF.